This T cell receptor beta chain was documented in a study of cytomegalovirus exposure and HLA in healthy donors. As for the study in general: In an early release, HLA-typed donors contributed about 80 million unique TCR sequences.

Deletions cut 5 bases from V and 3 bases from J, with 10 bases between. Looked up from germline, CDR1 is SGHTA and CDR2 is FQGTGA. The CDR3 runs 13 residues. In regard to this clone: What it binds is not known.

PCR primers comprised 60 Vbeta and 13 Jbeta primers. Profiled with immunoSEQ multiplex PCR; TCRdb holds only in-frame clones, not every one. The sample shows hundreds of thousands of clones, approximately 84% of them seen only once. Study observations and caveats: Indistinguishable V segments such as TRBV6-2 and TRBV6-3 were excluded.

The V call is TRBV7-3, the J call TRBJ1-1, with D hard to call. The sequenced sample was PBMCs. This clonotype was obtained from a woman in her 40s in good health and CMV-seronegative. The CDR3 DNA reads TGTGCCAGCAGCCTCCAGAGGGACACTGAAGCTTTCTTT. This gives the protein CASSLQRDTEAFF.